This T cell receptor (beta chain) was identified during a study of T cells in women clearing cervical HPV infection. Study in general: Case blood drawn at lesion detection; control blood after infection cleared. For cases, blood was sampled a median around 150 days after lesion detection, interquartile range roughly 80 to 200 days.

Germline-derived CDR1 and CDR2 are GTSNPN and SVGIG (reference sequence). This CDR3 has 12 residues. V was trimmed by 1 base and J by 6 bases, leaving 9 bases between them. Study-wide findings and caveats: A classifier using richness and V gene abundances reached an AUC of around 0.81.

In regard to this clone: Its antigen is not known. Read sequence stops 3 residues before the CDR3 end, and the germline J gene provides the missing end.

Repertoires were generated with immunoSEQ multiplex PCR, while TCRdb's copy carries only in-frame clones and drops some. Its listing shows roughly 48,000 clones. The sequencing sample was made of blood buffy coat. This rearrangement joins TRBV30 to TRBJ1-2; D may be TRBD1 (5 bases). This sequence was found in a woman between 18 and 70 years old with a cervical HPV16 infection that either progressed to CIN3+ or cleared (not recorded which). CDR3 protein: CAWSGGGDGYTF. CDR3 DNA, as far as it was read: TGTGCCTGGAGTGGGGGGGGAGATGGC.